What follows is one T cell receptor (beta chain) and its context. Antigen: not known. Each 10 ml fresh peripheral blood draw supplied the PBMCs. This sample is drawn from a study of T cells in Graves' hyperthyroidism and ophthalmopathy. The study, taken as a whole, reports: Blood also contained most expanded thyroid clonotypes above 0.001. The authors' 13 V-J model separated ophthalmopathy from stable hyperthyroidism.

V was trimmed by 0 bases and J by 1 base, leaving 10 bases between them. The CDR3 covers 16 residues. Germline V gene lookup returns CDR1 SGDLS and CDR2 YYNGEE. What was amplified from RNA transcripts were TCR beta CDR3 regions. The HTBI primer set drove a first-round RT-PCR of the TCR CDR3. MiXCR was run by TCRdb on the multiplex PCR reads, yielding one entry per CDR3 protein. The sample contains about 280,000 distinct CDR3 sequences, around a quarter of which appear only once. The V and J genes are TRBV9 and TRBJ2-2; D may be TRBD2 (5 bases). The TCR sequence derives from a man aged 40-49 years with Graves' hyperthyroidism that later progressed to Graves' ophthalmopathy. Sequenced input: blood. CDR3 amino acids: CASSVGGSRNTGELFF. In nucleotides, the CDR3 is TGTGCCAGCAGCGTAGGAGGGAGCCGGAACACCGGGGAGCTGTTTTTT.